Presented here are 27 T cell receptor beta chains from one specimen sequenced in a study of shared clonotypes between healthy human individuals. Only CD45RO-negative cells positively selected for CCR7 counted as naive CD8 cells, so terminally differentiated effector memory CD45RA+ cells were excluded. Data came from immunoSEQ multiplex PCR; TCRdb stores just in-frame clones and leaves some out. The sample comprises about 2 million clones, roughly 94% of which are singletons, and roughly 1% rests with the top ten. What was sequenced was naive CD8+ T cells sorted from blood. The source of these receptors is a man between 18 and 35 years old in good health.

This clone has just one count. The chain links TRBV12-5 to TRBJ2-5; 9 nucleotides line up with TRBD1. With V trimmed by 1 base and J by 1 base, 1 base remained unmatched. CDR3 length: 15 residues. Germline V gives CDR1 LGHNT, CDR2 FRNRAP. DNA of the CDR3: TGTGCTAGTGGTTTGGGACAGGGGGGCCAAGAGACCCAGTACTTC. It translates to CASGLGQGGQETQYF.

The chain links TRBV27 to TRBJ2-1, with 9 bases identical to TRBD2. CDR1 and CDR2 (germline): MNHEY, SMNVEV (reference sequence). This CDR3 has 13 amino acids. V was clipped by 4 bases and J by 6 bases; unmatched bases: 1. CDR3 sequence reads: CASSSAGGNEQFF. The CDR3 region has the DNA TGTGCCAGCAGTTCAGCGGGAGGCAATGAGCAGTTCTTC.

On this clone: Other DNA sequences in this sample translate to the same CDR3. V is TRBV6-6 and J is TRBJ2-7; tentatively, D is TRBD2 (6 bases). CDR1 MNHNY and CDR2 SVGAGI come from the germline V gene (reference sequence). The germline V and J ends were trimmed by 0 bases and 0 bases, with 9 bases remaining between them. This CDR3 is built from 15 residues. The DNA of the CDR3 is TGTGCCAGCAGTTACTCATCCGGGAGCTCCTACGAGCAGTACTTC. It specifies CASSYSSGSSYEQYF.

J is TRBJ2-1 and V is TRBV28; D perhaps matches TRBD1 (6 bases). CDR3 size: 15 residues. CDR1 and CDR2 from the germline V gene are MDHEN and SYDVKM. V lost 2 bases, J lost 3 bases, and 11 bases lay in between. This CDR3 is CASSLRGRYYNEQFF. CDR3 sequence (DNA): TGTGCCAGCAGTTTAAGGGGGAGATACTACAATGAGCAGTTCTTC.

V gene TRBV5-1 combines with J gene TRBJ2-7; maybe TRBD2 (6 bases). The CDR3 contains 16 residues. V was cut by 0 bases and J by 5 bases, with 18 bases left in between. Germline V gene data show CDR1 as SGHRS and CDR2 as YFSETQ. CDR3 sequence (DNA): TGCGCCAGCAGCTTGGACGTGCGGGGACCGGGGGACGAGCAGTACTTC. Translating gives CASSLDVRGPGDEQYF.

The chain has TRBV28 and TRBJ2-2, with 7 bases aligning to TRBD2. V shed 6 bases, J shed 3 bases, and the junction held 7 bases outside the gene matches. The CDR3 runs 15 residues. Germline CDR1 and CDR2: MDHEN and SYDVKM. CDR3 sequence: CASRISGSYTGELFF. The CDR3 region has the DNA TGTGCCAGCAGGATTAGCGGGTCCTACACCGGGGAGCTGTTTTTT. The full variable domain, its missing parts supplied by reference TRBV28 and TRBJ2-2, is DVKVTQSSRYLVKRTGEKVFLECVQDMDHENMFWYRQDPGLGLRLIYFSYDVKMKEKGDIPEGYSVSREKKERFSLILESASTNQTSMYLCASRISGSYTGELFFGEGSRLTVL.

This clone was seen once. J is TRBJ2-3 and V is TRBV29-1, with 11 nucleotides matching TRBD2. Germline CDR1 is SQVTM and CDR2 is ANQGSEA. The junction had 13 bases not matched to a gene; V was cut back by 2 bases and J by 0 bases. The CDR3 is 19 amino acids. The CDR3 coding sequence is TGCAGCGTTGAAATGTATAGGACTAGCGGGTCATCTAGCACAGATACGCAGTATTTT. Translation: CSVEMYRTSGSSSTDTQYF.

This clone is a singleton in its sample. Here the CDR3 reads CASIQGHEQYF. Written as DNA, the CDR3 is TGTGCCAGTATTCAGGGGCACGAGCAGTACTTC. The gene calls are TRBV27 and TRBJ2-7; possibly TRBD1 for D (6 bases). Trimming left V 9 bases short and J 5 bases short, with 11 bases between. CDR3 length equals 11 residues. In germline, CDR1 is MNHEY, CDR2 SMNVEV (reference sequence).

The chain combines TRBV7-9 with TRBJ2-7; D is possibly TRBD2 (6 bases). Trimming left V 5 bases short and J 2 bases short, with 10 bases between. The CDR3 has 13 amino acids. The germline CDR1 and CDR2 sequences are SEHNR and FQNEAQ (reference sequence). DNA of the CDR3: TGTGCCAGCAGCGATCCGGGGGCCTACGAGCAGTACTTC. The encoded protein is CASSDPGAYEQYF.

This sequence joins TRBV6-1 and TRBJ1-5; a weak D match, TRBD1 (6 bases). V was cut by 5 bases and J by 7 bases, with 15 bases left in between. CDR3 length: 14 residues. The germline V gene has CDR1 MNHNS and CDR2 SASEGT. The CDR3 DNA is TGTGCCAGCAGTTCTACAGGGTTGGGGCAGCCCCAGCATTTT. Translated: CASSSTGLGQPQHF.

The chain couples TRBV28 to TRBJ2-5, with D possibly TRBD1 on 5 matching bases. This CDR3 region has 14 residues. Germline CDR1 MDHEN, CDR2 SYDVKM. Trimming shortened V by 3 bases and J by 3 bases, and 11 bases separated the two germline ends. DNA for the CDR3: TGTGCCAGCAGTTTTATCAGGGTTGAAGAGACCCAGTACTTC. Translated: CASSFIRVEETQYF.

The V call is TRBV2, the J call TRBJ2-5, with TRBD2 identical over 9 bases. The CDR3 contains 16 residues. The ends lost 0 bases at V and 5 bases at J; junction bases unmatched: 7. Germline V gene sequence: CDR1 SNHLY, CDR2 FYNNEI. In DNA form, the CDR3 reads TGTGCCAGCAGTGAAGCGCTTCCTACTAGCGGGGAGACCCAGTACTTC. Translated: CASSEALPTSGETQYF.

This clone appeared once. V is TRBV4-1 and J is TRBJ2-7, with D tentatively TRBD2 (6 bases). CDR1 and CDR2 (germline): MGHRA, YSYEKL. CDR3 length: 14 amino acids. V was trimmed by 4 bases and J by 6 bases, leaving 16 bases between them. CDR3 residues: CASSPGVGGGEQYF. CDR3 nucleotides: TGCGCCAGCAGCCCCGGGGTGGGGGGAGGCGAGCAGTACTTC.

This clone was detected once. V is TRBV6-1 and J is TRBJ1-1; maybe TRBD1 (5 bases). The CDR3 is 14 amino acids. From germline, CDR1 is MNHNS and CDR2 SASEGT. The V gene lost 5 bases and the J gene lost 4 bases, with 14 bases spanning the gap. DNA of the CDR3: TGTGCCAGCAGTAAGGGACCTGAGACCACTGAAGCTTTCTTT. It encodes CASSKGPETTEAFF.

The chain uses TRBV7-8 and TRBJ1-1; the D gene is possibly TRBD1 (6 bases). There are 13 residues in the CDR3. The germline gives CDR1 SGHVS, CDR2 FQNEAQ. Trimming cost V 5 bases and J 8 bases, with 15 bases left between them. The CDR3 coding sequence is TGTGCCAGCAGCCCGTGGACAGACGCGGAAGCTTTCTTT. It encodes CASSPWTDAEAFF.

The J gene is TRBJ1-1, the V gene TRBV27, with D hard to call. Germline V gene data show CDR1 as MNHEY and CDR2 as SMNVEV (reference sequence). The CDR3 runs 14 residues. The V gene lost 2 bases and the J gene lost 4 bases, with 11 bases spanning the gap. The CDR3 reads CASSLVPWGTEAFF. CDR3 nucleotides: TGTGCCAGCAGTTTAGTCCCCTGGGGCACTGAAGCTTTCTTT.

This rearrangement joins TRBV11-2 to TRBJ2-5, with D possibly TRBD2 on 6 matching bases. The germline V gene encodes CDR1 SGHAT and CDR2 FQNNGV. V lost 10 bases and J 4 bases, leaving 19 bases between the germline ends. CDR3 size: 14 residues. CDR3 in amino acids: CATSSGEEAETQYF. In DNA, the CDR3 is TGTGCCACCTCCTCGGGGGAAGAAGCAGAGACCCAGTACTTC.

CDR3 loop: CACPRYTGTAEELFF. CDR3 DNA: TGTGCCTGTCCTCGGTATACAGGGACCGCCGAAGAACTGTTTTTT. The chain employs TRBV30 and TRBJ1-4; D possibly corresponds to TRBD1 (6 bases). This CDR3 spans 15 amino acids. CDR1 and CDR2 (germline): GTSNPN, SVGIG (reference sequence). Trimming pared 6 bases from V and 12 bases from J, leaving 26 bases between.

This clone was seen a handful of times. The gene calls are TRBV30 and TRBJ1-2; 7 nucleotides match TRBD1. The CDR3 length is 11 residues. Germline V gives CDR1 GTSNPN, CDR2 SVGIG (reference sequence). V trimming: 5 bases; J trimming: 8 bases; junction bases outside the gene matches: 5. In DNA form, the CDR3 reads TGTGCCTGGGCTACAGGGGAGGGCTACACCTTC. It yields the protein CAWATGEGYTF.

As concerns this clone: This specimen includes other DNA sequences encoding the same CDR3. This chain uses TRBV28 with TRBJ1-5, with D possibly being TRBD1 (6 bases). Germline values: CDR1 MDHEN, CDR2 SYDVKM. Trimming left V 2 bases short and J 1 base short, with 9 bases between. This CDR3 comprises 15 residues. The CDR3 sequence: CASSLRGVSNQPQHF. DNA of the CDR3: TGTGCCAGCAGTTTAAGGGGGGTGAGCAATCAGCCCCAGCATTTT.

In DNA form, the CDR3 reads TGTGCCAGTAGGGGGACAACATCGAACACCGGGGAGCTGTTTTTT. It specifies CASRGTTSNTGELFF. V gene TRBV19 combines with J gene TRBJ2-2, with TRBD1 as a possible D gene (6 bases). In germline, CDR1 is LNHDA, CDR2 SQIVND (reference sequence). There are 15 residues in the CDR3. V lost 6 bases, J lost 0 bases, and 11 bases lay in between.

The V gene is TRBV19, the J gene TRBJ2-7; 7 positions match TRBD2. This CDR3 contains 13 residues. J lost 6 bases, V lost 7 bases, and 9 bases had no gene match. The germline gives CDR1 LNHDA, CDR2 SQIVND (reference sequence). The CDR3 loop reads CASTSGLLSEQYF. The CDR3, as DNA: TGTGCCAGTACTAGCGGATTGCTCTCCGAGCAGTACTTC.

This clone has only one observation. The chain links TRBV19 to TRBJ2-1; perhaps D is TRBD1 or TRBD2 (6 bases each). CDR3 length: 14 amino acids. Germline V gene sequence: CDR1 LNHDA, CDR2 SQIVND (reference sequence). The V end was cut by 3 bases, the J end by 3 bases, with 9 bases between. DNA for the CDR3: TGTGCCAGTAGTATCGGGGGACACTACAATGAGCAGTTCTTC. It specifies CASSIGGHYNEQFF.

V is TRBV30 and J is TRBJ1-4; D is ambiguous. V lost 4 bases to trimming and J lost 8 bases, with 14 bases between them. The CDR3 has 13 amino acids. Germline values: CDR1 GTSNPN, CDR2 SVGIG (reference sequence). The CDR3 sequence is CAWIERNGEKLFF. The CDR3 DNA is TGTGCCTGGATCGAACGAAACGGGGAAAAACTGTTTTTT. Full variable domain (rest looked up from reference TRBV30 and TRBJ1-4): SQTIHQWPATLVQPVGSPLSLECTVEGTSNPNLYWYRQAAGRGLQLLFYSVGIGQISSEVPQNLSASRPQDRQFILSSKKLLLSDSGFYLCAWIERNGEKLFFGSGTQLSVL.

The table lists this clone with a count of one. In DNA, the CDR3 is TGTGCCAGCAGTCTTACCCACAGGGATGGCTACACCTTC. It is translated as CASSLTHRDGYTF. The chain carries TRBV27 and TRBJ1-2, with D possibly TRBD1 on 6 matching bases. CDR3 length equals 13 residues. V was clipped by 5 bases and J by 6 bases, with 13 bases between them. Germline V gene data show CDR1 as MNHEY and CDR2 as SMNVEV (reference sequence).

This chain uses TRBV7-9 with TRBJ2-1, with 10 positions matching TRBD2. V trimming: 2 bases; J trimming: 4 bases; junction bases outside the gene matches: 5. The CDR3 spans 16 residues. Germline CDR1 and CDR2: SEHNR and FQNEAQ (reference sequence). CDR3 sequence: CASSLSTSGPYNEQFF. Here the CDR3 DNA reads TGTGCCAGCAGCTTATCGACTAGCGGGCCTTACAATGAGCAGTTCTTC.

This clone was seen only a few times. The chain links TRBV7-2 to TRBJ2-7, with unresolved D. Per germline, CDR1 SGHTA and CDR2 FQGNSA. The CDR3 covers 14 residues. Trimming left V 3 bases short and J 3 bases short, with 12 bases between. In nucleotides, the CDR3 is TGTGCCAGCAGCTTGGGCTTGATATTCTACGAGCAGTACTTC. This sequence encodes CASSLGLIFYEQYF.